This entry features one TCR beta chain sequence. This entry comes from a study of chemoradiotherapy in HPV16-positive cancers. Generated by immunoSEQ multiplex PCR, the TCRdb table keeps only in-frame clones and is missing some. The data contain about 7,200 clones, around 77% of them singletons. Trimming took 2 bases from V and 4 from J; bases not matched to a gene: 8. Germline V gene sequence: CDR1 SGHTA, CDR2 FQGTGA. This CDR3 is 17 amino acids long. This clonotype was obtained from a human donor with HPV-associated anogenital cancer. V is TRBV7-3 and J is TRBJ2-3; 11 bases match TRBD2. Sample collection occurred from a patient who underwent chemoradiotherapy. CDR3 nucleotide sequence: TGTGCCAGCAGCTTACTAACTAGCGGGGGCGGGTCAGATACGCAGTATTTT. Amino acid sequence: CASSLLTSGGGSDTQYF.